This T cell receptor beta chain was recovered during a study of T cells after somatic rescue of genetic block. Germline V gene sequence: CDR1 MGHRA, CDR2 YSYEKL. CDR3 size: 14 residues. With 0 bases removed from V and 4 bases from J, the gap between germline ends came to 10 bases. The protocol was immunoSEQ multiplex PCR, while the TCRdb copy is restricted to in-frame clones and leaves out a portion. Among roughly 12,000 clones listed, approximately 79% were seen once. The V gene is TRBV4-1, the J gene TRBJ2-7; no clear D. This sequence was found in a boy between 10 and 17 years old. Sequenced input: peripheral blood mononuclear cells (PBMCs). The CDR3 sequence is CASSQEKRMYEQYF. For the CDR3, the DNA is TGCGCCAGCAGCCAAGAGAAACGGATGTACGAGCAGTACTTC.